The T cell receptor (beta chain) under discussion was sequenced for a study of T-cell memory formation after mild COVID-19. Study-wide context: Across donors, TCR clusters were largely donor specific.

Study conclusions and caveats: The SARS-CoV-2 specificity of second-wave clones reaching peak at day 37 remained unverified. The pre-infection memory compartment contained some responding clones, suggesting cross-reactive memory joined. Those CD4+ clones that contracted were mainly in CM and EM (CD8+ ones in EMRA).

Comment on this clonotype: The antigen is not known.

Each CDR3 protein is one row after TCRdb ran MiXCR on the 5' RACE reads. The sample lists 450,000 to 700,000 distinct CDR3 sequences; approximately 19% were seen once. Trimming left V 6 bases short and J 10 bases short, with 16 bases between. Germline V gene data show CDR1 as MNHEY and CDR2 as SVGAGI. This CDR3 contains 13 residues. The specimen was PBMCs or a T cell subset sorted from them (not recorded which). V usage is TRBV6-5 and J usage is TRBJ2-1; D gene ambiguous. The TCR comes from an adult woman who had mild COVID-19 (a few samples of this study predate the infection). Cell type and time point are not known. In DNA, the CDR3 is TGTGCCAGCAGCCCCCCTTCCCGGGCAGAGCAGTTCTTC. It is translated as CASSPPSRAEQFF.